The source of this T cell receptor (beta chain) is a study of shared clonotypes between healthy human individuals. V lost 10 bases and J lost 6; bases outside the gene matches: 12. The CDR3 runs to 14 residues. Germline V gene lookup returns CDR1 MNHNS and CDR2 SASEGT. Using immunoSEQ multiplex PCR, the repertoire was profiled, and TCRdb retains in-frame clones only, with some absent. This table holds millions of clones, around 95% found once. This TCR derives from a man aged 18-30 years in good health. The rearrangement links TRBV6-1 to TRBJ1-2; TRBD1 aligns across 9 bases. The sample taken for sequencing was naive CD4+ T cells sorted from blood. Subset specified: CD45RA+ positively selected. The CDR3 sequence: CATLYPGQGDGYTF. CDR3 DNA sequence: TGTGCCACGCTATATCCGGGACAGGGAGATGGCTACACCTTC.